The 5 T cell receptor beta chains listed next were all sequenced from one sample in a study of cytomegalovirus exposure and HLA in healthy donors (dated by TCRdb to about 2017). The receptor library was made with the immunoSEQ multiplex PCR assay. For the multiplex PCR, a mixture combining 60 forward primers for TCR Vbeta segments and 13 reverse primers for TCR Jbeta segments was used. What TCRdb holds here is the immuneACCESS table cut down to in-frame rearrangements. Part of the clones is not present; checked against another copy, under half of the missing clones reflect an unresolved V gene, and the others are unexplained. The sample data list 100,000 or so clones, and about 80% of these were observed just once. The ten largest clonotypes hold 2% to 2.5% of the sample. Sequenced input: PBMCs. These receptors all stem from a man younger than 40 in good health and CMV-seronegative.

For the CDR3, the DNA is TGTGCCAGCAGCAAAGACGGGTTAGATTCAGATACGCAGTATTTT. Its protein product is CASSKDGLDSDTQYF. The J gene is TRBJ2-3, the V gene TRBV11-2; D gene uncertain. Per germline, CDR1 SGHAT and CDR2 FQNNGV. V shed 5 bases and J shed 4 bases, with 16 bases lying between them. The CDR3 has 15 amino acids.

The chain is built from TRBV10-3 and TRBJ2-2; 10 bases map to TRBD2. The germline V gene encodes CDR1 ENHRY and CDR2 SYGVKD. V shed 10 bases, J shed 6 bases, and the junction held 8 bases outside the gene matches. The CDR3 is made up of 14 amino acids. The CDR3 protein is CASSGLAIPGELFF. CDR3 DNA sequence: TGTGCCAGTTCGGGACTAGCGATCCCCGGGGAGCTGTTTTTT.

The chain uses TRBV6-1 and TRBJ1-1; D is uncertain. Germline V lookup: CDR1 MNHNS, CDR2 SASEGT. The CDR3 runs to 13 residues. Deletions cut 4 bases from V and 6 bases from J, with 12 bases between. The DNA for the CDR3 is TGTGCCAGCAGTGTTACATCGAGCGCTGAAGCTTTCTTT. This translates into CASSVTSSAEAFF.

The gene calls are TRBV2 and TRBJ2-3, with a tentative D call TRBD2 (6 bases). This CDR3 region has 14 residues. The V gene's germline CDR1 is SNHLY and CDR2 FYNNEI. Trimming removed 7 bases at V and 3 bases at J, with 14 bases between. The CDR3 spells CASTTRGWTDTQYF. The CDR3 DNA sequence: TGTGCCAGCACGACCCGGGGGTGGACAGATACGCAGTATTTT.

This clone has just a few counts. The V call is TRBV5-4, the J call TRBJ2-5, with 10 nucleotides matching TRBD2. Germline CDR1 SGHNT, CDR2 YYREEE (reference sequence). This CDR3 has 16 residues. With 3 bases clipped from V and 2 bases from J, the junction kept 7 bases outside the gene matches. The CDR3 loop reads CASSWATSGSQETQYF. CDR3 sequence (DNA): TGTGCCAGCAGCTGGGCGACTAGCGGGTCTCAAGAGACCCAGTACTTC.